The 5 T cell receptor beta chains below all came from one sample that was sequenced in a study of blood T cells in healthy people across ages. A second about 6 to 11 cycle PCR used barcoded and J-beta primers. Each CDR3 protein gets one entry after TCRdb re-called the 5' RACE reads with MiXCR. The sample gives around 1,000,000 distinct CDR3 sequences, under 40% of which show up once; about an eighth is in the top ten. Sequencing was carried out using blood. The receptors derive from a man younger than 30 in good health.

This clonotype was found many times. The CDR3 is CSVGTANYGYTF. The CDR3 nucleotides are TGCAGCGTTGGGACAGCTAACTATGGCTACACCTTC. The chain recombines TRBV29-1 with TRBJ1-2; D is perhaps TRBD1 (6 bases). The CDR3 consists of 12 residues. Germline-derived CDR1 and CDR2 are SQVTM and ANQGSEA. With 4 bases removed from V and 0 bases from J, the gap between germline ends came to 6 bases.

The chain carries TRBV5-4 and TRBJ2-7; D is possibly TRBD1 (5 bases). Germline loops: CDR1 SGHNT, CDR2 YYREEE (reference sequence). The V end lost 4 bases, the J end lost 2 bases, and 10 bases lay between the germline ends. This CDR3 contains 13 residues. The CDR3 coding sequence is TGTGCCAGCAGCCCGGACAAGACCTACGAGCAGTACTTC. Amino acid sequence: CASSPDKTYEQYF.

The chain employs TRBV4-1 and TRBJ1-2, with 9 bases that match TRBD1. CDR1 is MGHRA and CDR2 is YSYEKL in the germline V gene. The CDR3 spans 16 residues. Trimming at V came to 0 bases and at J to 4 bases, leaving 6 bases not matched to a gene. In DNA form, the CDR3 reads TGCGCCAGCAGCCAAGAGTACAGGGGGCCCCTCTATGGCTACACCTTC. Its translation is CASSQEYRGPLYGYTF.

This clonotype was picked up a small number of times. The junction does not match germline at one end; this may be a read error. The genes are TRBV7-7 and TRBJ2-3; D perhaps matches TRBD1 (6 bases). The V gene's germline CDR1 is SSHAT and CDR2 FNYEAQ (reference sequence). This CDR3 comprises 13 residues. The chain's CDR3 is CASSPNREDTQYF. As DNA, the CDR3 is TGTGCTAGCAGCCCCAACAGGGAAGATACGCAGTATTTT.

This clonotype was found many times. V gene TRBV25-1 combines with J gene TRBJ2-7; D call uncertain. The germline V gene encodes CDR1 MGHDK and CDR2 SYGVNS. Trimming cost V 5 bases and J 1 base, with 12 bases left between them. The CDR3 spans 14 residues. CDR3 loop: CASSTLGKSYEQYF. The CDR3 DNA reads as TGTGCCAGCAGTACGTTGGGAAAGTCCTACGAGCAGTACTTC.